This is a list of T cell receptor beta chains from one sample in a study of cytomegalovirus exposure and HLA in healthy donors. Generated by immunoSEQ multiplex PCR, the TCRdb table keeps only in-frame clones and is missing some. Seen here are approximately 90,000 clones, 93% observed once, and the top ten hold 1% to 1.4%. The specimen was PBMCs. The receptor source for this set is a woman aged 30 to 39 in good health and CMV-seropositive. Each CDR3 is given with its conserved first and last residue. Fields, in order: V gene, clone size, CDR3 protein. Clone size is shown for a subset of rows, as once, few, many or a class of expanded clone.

TRBV7-2 | . | CASSYRTGGTYYEQYF
TRBV4-2 | . | CASSQDGGGPRNTEAFF
TRBV30 | . | CAWSKRNQPQHF
TRBV7-2 | . | CASSLAGQGYEQYF
TRBV2 | . | CASAPTGAADTQYF
TRBV18 | . | CASSTGTGETQYF
TRBV7-9 | . | CASSLVQYQETQYF
TRBV5-8 | . | CASSPTRQGWTGELFF
TRBV30 | few | CAWRPGNRGLNEKLFF
TRBV20-1 | . | CSPFSLEQYF
TRBV5-1 | . | CASSFQDRATDTQYF
TRBV23-1 | . | CASFSRDPKTSFTYEQYF
TRBV10-1 | . | CASRAEGDSLPGEQYF
TRBV28 | . | CASSPSGRAFEQYF
TRBV30 | . | CAWRGGLSTDTQYF
TRBV28 | . | CASTLARPNQPQHF
TRBV9 | . | CASSVLAIGQSYGYTF
TRBV29-1 | . | CSALDRSYEQYF
TRBV29-1 | . | CSVVLVNGEKLFF
TRBV5-1 | . | CATSFGGVQETQYF
TRBV10-3 | once | CAISETGTANQPQHF